Below are 24 T cell receptor beta chains sequenced from a single sample in a study of regulatory T cells in long-lasting Graves disease. CDR3 regions were amplified by Arm-PCR using iRepertoire HTBI primers to build TCR beta libraries. TCRdb reanalysed the multiplex PCR reads using MiXCR and keeps one entry per CDR3 protein. The sample has around 510,000 distinct CDR3 sequences; 20% are singletons. As for time point: persistent/refractory GD, antithyroid drugs over 5 years with positive TRAb. PBMC-extracted RNA yielded the TCR library. The sample consisted of peripheral blood mononuclear cells (PBMCs), taken when the disease was refractory, from a patient treated with antithyroid drugs. These TCRs come from a female donor with Graves disease.

The chain carries TRBV2 and TRBJ2-2; a weak D match, TRBD2 (6 bases). The CDR3 loop spans 16 amino acids. Germline CDR1 is SNHLY and CDR2 is FYNNEI. The V end was cut by 3 bases, the J end by 1 base, with 12 bases between. The CDR3 here is CASSEFSGVNTGELFF. The CDR3 coding sequence is TGTGCCAGCAGTGAGTTTAGCGGAGTGAACACCGGGGAGCTGTTTTTT.

This clonotype occurred many times. The rearrangement links TRBV12-3 or TRBV12-4 to TRBJ2-2; 8 bases fit TRBD2. The CDR3 has 15 residues. V lost 7 bases and J lost 6; bases outside the gene matches: 10. The CDR3 nucleotides read TGTGCCAGCACCTCGAGCGGGAGAGTGCCCGGGGAGCTGTTTTTT. It codes for CASTSSGRVPGELFF.

In its sample, this clonotype was seen many times. The chain recombines TRBV27 with TRBJ1-2; D is undetermined. The CDR3 consists of 15 residues. Germline assignment: CDR1 MNHEY and CDR2 SMNVEV (reference sequence). The V gene lost 0 bases and the J gene lost 6 bases, with 14 bases spanning the gap. As DNA, the CDR3 is TGTGCCAGCAGTTTATCCCCGGGCCTCGAAGATGGCTACACCTTC. This encodes CASSLSPGLEDGYTF.

The chain is built from TRBV5-4 and TRBJ1-4; D is undetermined. The V end was cut by 0 bases, the J end by 8 bases, with 8 bases between. The CDR3 runs 13 residues. Looked up from germline, CDR1 is SGHNT and CDR2 is YYREEE (reference sequence). In nucleotides, the CDR3 is TGTGCCAGCAGCTTGGTCGCGGGGGAAAAACTGTTTTTT. Translating gives CASSLVAGEKLFF.

This clonotype was observed many times. The chain employs TRBV20-1 and TRBJ2-7; D gene unclear. This CDR3 contains 12 residues. V lost 0 bases and J 6 bases, leaving 9 bases between the germline ends. Germline CDR1 and CDR2: DFQATT and SNEGSKA (reference sequence). The CDR3 region is CSARDGGREQYF. The CDR3 region has the DNA TGCAGTGCTAGAGATGGTGGGCGCGAGCAGTACTTC.

This clonotype was counted at least ten times. The chain employs TRBV20-1 and TRBJ1-1; possibly TRBD1 for D (5 bases). The CDR3 extends over 13 amino acids. The germline gives CDR1 DFQATT, CDR2 SNEGSKA (reference sequence). DNA for the CDR3: TGCAGAGCCGGTCCGGGACCTGTTTTTGAAGCTTTCTTT. It yields the protein CRAGPGPVFEAFF.

The chain couples TRBV5-1 to TRBJ2-7; D possibly corresponds to TRBD2 (6 bases). The ends were cut back, 6 bases at V and 3 bases at J, with 19 bases in the middle. Germline V gene sequence: CDR1 SGHRS, CDR2 YFSETQ. The CDR3 covers 15 residues. CDR3 bases: TGCGCCAGCAACCCCGAGGCGGGGTTAGGCTACGAGCAGTACTTC. Translated: CASNPEAGLGYEQYF.

This clonotype was recorded a few times. The chain is built from TRBV13 and TRBJ2-7; 7 bases line up with TRBD1. The CDR3 extends over 13 amino acids. V shed 5 bases, J shed 2 bases, and the junction held 3 bases outside the gene matches. The germline CDR1 and CDR2 sequences are PRHDT and FYEKMQ (reference sequence). This chain's CDR3 is CASSDREPYEQYF. CDR3 coding DNA: TGTGCCAGCAGCGACAGGGAGCCCTACGAGCAGTACTTC. Drawing the rest from reference TRBV13 and TRBJ2-7, the complete variable domain is AAGVIQSPRHLIKEKRETATLKCYPIPRHDTVYWYQQGPGQDPQFLISFYEKMQSDKGSIPDRFSAQQFSDYHSELNMSSLELGDSALYFCASSDREPYEQYFGPGTRLTVT.

This clonotype was observed many times. The V gene is TRBV28, the J gene TRBJ1-1; no firm D call. In germline, CDR1 is MDHEN, CDR2 SYDVKM. The CDR3 runs to 13 residues. Trimming pared 5 bases from V and 2 bases from J, leaving 9 bases between. Written as DNA, the CDR3 is TGTGCCAGCAGTGGGTTCCTTAACACTGAAGCTTTCTTT. Translating gives CASSGFLNTEAFF.

This clonotype was observed once. The chain joins TRBV28 to TRBJ2-6, with TRBD1 identical over 7 bases. This CDR3 spans 21 amino acids. J lost 0 bases, V lost 4 bases, and 18 bases had no gene match. Germline-derived CDR1 and CDR2 are MDHEN and SYDVKM. DNA for the CDR3: TGTGCCAGCAGTTCCTATTACTCTAGGGACAGTCCCACCTCTGGGGCCAACGTCCTGACTTTC. It yields the protein CASSSYYSRDSPTSGANVLTF.

This clonotype was seen many times. The gene calls are TRBV6-1 and TRBJ2-7, with TRBD2 matching 10 bases. The ends lost 8 bases at V and 6 bases at J; junction bases unmatched: 7. The CDR3 extends over 13 amino acids. CDR1 is MNHNS, CDR2 SASEGT, per germline. CDR3 coding DNA: TGTGCCAGCCGGACTAGCGGCCGGGGCGAGCAGTACTTC. It codes for CASRTSGRGEQYF.

This clonotype was counted many times. This chain connects TRBV20-1 to TRBJ1-2; TRBD1 matches at 8 bases. Germline CDR1 DFQATT, CDR2 SNEGSKA (reference sequence). This CDR3 contains 13 residues. J was trimmed by 8 bases and V by 3 bases; bases with no gene match: 8. CDR3 sequence reads: CSASIRGLGGYTF. The CDR3 coding sequence is TGCAGTGCTAGTATCAGGGGGCTAGGAGGCTACACCTTC.

In the case of this clonotype: The junction and the germline gene differ at one end; a read error may be behind it. This sequence joins TRBV7-9 and TRBJ1-1, with D possibly matching TRBD1 (5 bases). This CDR3 has 16 amino acids. From germline, CDR1 is SEHNR and CDR2 FQNEAQ (reference sequence). The CDR3 nucleotides read TGTGCCAGCAGTTTAGCCGGCACAGGTATGAACACTGAGGCTTTCTTT. It translates to CASSLAGTGMNTEAFF.

V is TRBV5-1 and J is TRBJ2-2, with TRBD2 identical over 9 bases. This CDR3 has 16 residues. Looked up from germline, CDR1 is SGHRS and CDR2 is YFSETQ. J was trimmed by 5 bases and V by 0 bases; bases with no gene match: 5. The CDR3 nucleotides read TGCGCCAGCAGCTTGGCCGCGGGAGGGCGAACCGGGGAGCTGTTTTTT. Translating gives CASSLAAGGRTGELFF. The entire variable domain, with the rest obtained from reference TRBV5-1 and TRBJ2-2, is as follows: KAGVTQTPRYLIKTRGQQVTLSCSPISGHRSVSWYQQTPGQGLQFLFEYFSETQRNKGNFPGRFSGRQFSNSRSEMNVSTLELGDSALYLCASSLAAGGRTGELFFGEGSRLTVL.

This clonotype occurred many times. V is TRBV11-2 and J is TRBJ2-5, with TRBD2 matching over 12 bases. The germline gives CDR1 SGHAT, CDR2 FQNNGV. The junction had 18 bases not matched to a gene; V was cut back by 5 bases and J by 5 bases. The CDR3 extends over 19 amino acids. CDR3 nucleotide sequence: TGTGCCAGCAGCCCAAGGGTTCTAGCGGGAGGGGTACTGGCGGAGACCCAGTACTTC. The encoded protein is CASSPRVLAGGVLAETQYF. Drawing the rest from reference TRBV11-2 and TRBJ2-5, the complete variable domain is EAGVAQSPRYKIIEKRQSVAFWCNPISGHATLYWYQQILGQGPKLLIQFQNNGVVDDSQLPKDRFSAERLKGVDSTLKIQPAKLEDSAVYLCASSPRVLAGGVLAETQYFGPGTRLLVL.

The V and J genes are TRBV6-2 or TRBV6-3 and TRBJ2-5; 8 bases match TRBD2. In germline, CDR1 is MNHEY, CDR2 SVGEGT. The CDR3 length is 15 residues. The J segment lost 4 bases and the V segment lost 2 bases, leaving 6 bases of the junction unmatched. In DNA form, the CDR3 reads TGTGCCAGCAGTTACGAGCGGGAGTTGAGAGAGACCCAGTACTTC. It specifies CASSYERELRETQYF.

This chain joins TRBV10-3 and TRBJ1-1; TRBD1 matches at 7 bases. CDR3 length: 14 residues. Looked up from germline, CDR1 is ENHRY and CDR2 is SYGVKD. V was pared by 3 bases and J by 4 bases, with 5 bases of the junction left unmatched. In nucleotides, the CDR3 is TGTGCCATCAGTGACCCAGGGGGGCCCACTGAAGCTTTCTTT. Protein product: CAISDPGGPTEAFF.

In this sample, this clonotype turned up many times. The gene calls are TRBV28 and TRBJ2-7, with 7 bases identical to TRBD1. Germline values: CDR1 MDHEN, CDR2 SYDVKM. The J segment lost 3 bases and the V segment lost 6 bases, leaving 8 bases of the junction unmatched. The CDR3 runs 14 residues. The CDR3 region has the DNA TGTGCCAGCAGAGGGACAGCTCTCAACTACGAGCAGTACTTC. Translated: CASRGTALNYEQYF.

V gene TRBV30 combines with J gene TRBJ2-3, with D possibly matching TRBD1 (5 bases). The CDR3 is 12 amino acids. The V and J ends lost 5 bases and 6 bases respectively, with 12 bases between them. CDR1 GTSNPN and CDR2 SVGIG come from the germline V gene (reference sequence). CDR3 amino acids: CAWGASGDTQYF. In DNA, the CDR3 is TGTGCCTGGGGGGCCTCCGGGGATACGCAGTATTTT.

V gene TRBV20-1 combines with J gene TRBJ2-7; TRBD2 might be the D (5 bases). Germline V gene data show CDR1 as DFQATT and CDR2 as SNEGSKA (reference sequence). The CDR3 runs to 15 residues. The V end lost 1 base, the J end lost 3 bases, and 16 bases lay between the germline ends. CDR3 residues: CSARANRLSIYEQYF. The CDR3 bases are TGCAGTGCTAGAGCGAACCGACTATCGATCTACGAGCAGTACTTC.

This clonotype has just a few counts. The rearrangement uses TRBV5-5 and TRBJ1-2; D might be TRBD1 (5 bases). V lost 0 bases and J 4 bases, leaving 10 bases between the germline ends. The CDR3 is 14 amino acids. CDR1 SGHKS and CDR2 YYEKEE come from the germline V gene (reference sequence). CDR3: CASSLGQSGYGYTF. In DNA form, the CDR3 reads TGTGCCAGCAGCTTGGGACAGTCTGGCTATGGCTACACCTTC.

This clonotype was picked up a small number of times. This may stem from a read error, because a much larger clone lies one nucleotide away. This chain joins TRBV11-2 and TRBJ2-2, with TRBD2 matching over 14 bases. CDR1 and CDR2 from the germline V gene are SGHAT and FQNNGV. J gave up 9 bases and V 5 bases, and 11 bases lay outside the gene matches. The CDR3 extends over 17 amino acids. The CDR3 DNA is TGTGCCAGCAGCCTCGGACTAGCGGGAGGTTCGTCCTGGGAGCTGTTTTTT. Its translation: CASSLGLAGGSSWELFF. The variable domain in full, with the rest retrieved from reference TRBV11-2 and TRBJ2-2, is EAGVAQSPRYKIIEKRQSVAFWCNPISGHATLYWYQQILGQGPKLLIQFQNNGVVDDSQLPKDRFSAERLKGVDSTLKIQPAKLEDSAVYLCASSLGLAGGSSWELFFGEGSRLTVL.

The DNA of the CDR3 is TGTGCCAGCTCCCCAACGACAGGGGTAGCGTTAACCTACGAGCAGTACTTC. The encoded protein is CASSPTTGVALTYEQYF. The V gene is TRBV18, the J gene TRBJ2-7, with 8 bases identical to TRBD1. The CDR3 consists of 17 residues. Trimming at V came to 6 bases and at J to 2 bases, leaving 15 bases not matched to a gene. Germline values: CDR1 KGHSH, CDR2 LQKENI.

This clonotype appeared many times. The V and J genes are TRBV29-1 and TRBJ2-2; D not certain. The V end lost 4 bases, the J end lost 9 bases, and 15 bases lay between the germline ends. The CDR3 spans 13 residues. Germline values: CDR1 SQVTM, CDR2 ANQGSEA. The chain's CDR3 is CSVATGPTRELFF. CDR3 bases: TGCAGCGTTGCCACCGGGCCAACCCGGGAGCTGTTTTTT.